A single sample gave rise to the 5 T cell receptor beta chains below, sequenced in a study of T cells in Graves' hyperthyroidism and ophthalmopathy. Regions amplified from RNA transcripts were the TCR beta CDR3 regions. During a first-round RT-PCR of the TCR CDR3, the HTBI primer set was used. TCRdb used MiXCR to reprocess the multiplex PCR reads, holding one entry per CDR3 protein. The data hold 600,000 to 750,000 distinct CDR3 sequences, with roughly 17% observed a single time. Material: blood. The receptors stem from a man aged 45-65 years with Graves' hyperthyroidism.

This clonotype was picked up many times. The chain combines TRBV19 with TRBJ2-7; 11 positions match TRBD1. The V gene's germline CDR1 is LNHDA and CDR2 SQIVND (reference sequence). This CDR3 has 14 amino acids. Germline trimming cut 3 bases from V and 3 bases from J; bases unmatched to any gene: 1. The CDR3 bases are TGTGCCAGTAGTATGGGGACAGGGGGCTACGAGCAGTACTTC. It encodes CASSMGTGGYEQYF.

This clonotype was detected ten times or more. A read error may produce the germline difference seen at one junction end. The chain is built from TRBV2 and TRBJ2-7; D remains ambiguous. The CDR3 runs to 13 residues. The V gene's germline CDR1 is SNHLY and CDR2 FYNNEI. Written as DNA, the CDR3 is TGTGCCAGCACCAACCCCGGACCCTACGAGCAGTGCTTC. It codes for CASTNPGPYEQCF.

This clonotype has just a few counts. This sequence joins TRBV19 and TRBJ2-3; either TRBD1 or TRBD2 may supply D (5 bases each). This CDR3 has 13 amino acids. Trimming stripped 10 bases from V and 6 bases from J, with 17 bases between. Per the germline V gene, CDR1 is LNHDA and CDR2 is SQIVND (reference sequence). As DNA, the CDR3 is TGTGCCACCGGGACCCAACCTGAGGATACGCAGTATTTT. It yields the protein CATGTQPEDTQYF.

There are a few counts of this clonotype. The rearrangement joins TRBV15 to TRBJ1-4; TRBD1 matches at 10 bases. In germline, CDR1 is LNHNV, CDR2 YYDKDF (reference sequence). The CDR3 runs 16 residues. J gave up 8 bases and V 2 bases, and 8 bases lay outside the gene matches. CDR3 residues: CATSRYRDRGGEKLFF. Here the CDR3 DNA reads TGTGCCACCAGCAGATACCGGGACAGGGGCGGCGAAAAACTGTTTTTT.

This clonotype was recorded at least ten times. The genes are TRBV12-3 or TRBV12-4 and TRBJ1-4; the D gene is possibly TRBD1 (5 bases). V was cut by 9 bases and J by 4 bases, with 15 bases left in between. The CDR3 consists of 14 residues. The CDR3 sequence is CASGRGRVNEKLFF. Written as DNA, the CDR3 is TGTGCCAGTGGGCGGGGGAGAGTTAATGAAAAACTGTTTTTT.